This T cell receptor beta chain came from a study of cytomegalovirus exposure and HLA in healthy donors. The PCR used 60 Vbeta and 13 Jbeta primers. Using immunoSEQ multiplex PCR, the repertoire was profiled, and TCRdb retains in-frame clones only, with some absent. This sample lists 55,000 to 85,000 clones; its ten largest clones have roughly 2.3%. Germline V gene sequence: CDR1 LGHNA, CDR2 YSLEER. The CDR3 length is 15 residues. V lost 0 bases and J 7 bases, leaving 13 bases between the germline ends. V usage is TRBV4-3 and J usage is TRBJ1-5, with D uncertain. The clonotype was recovered from a female donor in good health and CMV-seropositive. Input material: PBMCs. The DNA of the CDR3 is TGCGCCAGCAGCCAAGATGTCAGTGACGGGCAGCCCCAGCATTTT. Amino acids: CASSQDVSDGQPQHF.